The 21 T cell receptor beta chains below come from one sample, sequenced in a study of blood T cell repertoires in COVID-19. Data came from immunoSEQ multiplex PCR; TCRdb stores just in-frame clones and leaves some out. The sample records about 64,000 clones, over 75% being singletons. Sequenced material: peripheral blood. These TCRs come from a woman older than 75 with active COVID-19.

The rearrangement uses TRBV27 and TRBJ1-2; D is undetermined. Trimming pared 3 bases from V and 3 bases from J, leaving 8 bases between. CDR1 is MNHEY, CDR2 SMNVEV, per germline (reference sequence). The CDR3 spans 13 residues. This chain's CDR3 is CASSFMEYYGYTF. The CDR3 DNA is TGTGCCAGCAGTTTTATGGAGTACTATGGCTACACCTTC.

The chain couples TRBV7-2 to TRBJ2-1; 15 bases align to TRBD2. Germline CDR1 is SGHTA and CDR2 is FQGNSA. The CDR3 has 16 residues. V gave up 6 bases and J gave up 5 bases; unmatched junction bases: 5. The CDR3 DNA reads as TGTGCCAGCAGGCCGGGACTAGCGGGGGGTCACAATGAGCAGTTCTTC. Its protein product is CASRPGLAGGHNEQFF.

The V gene is TRBV11-2, the J gene TRBJ2-5; 8 positions agree with TRBD2. This CDR3 comprises 15 residues. Unmatched junction bases numbered 5, after V lost 1 base and J lost 4 bases. Germline V gene data show CDR1 as SGHAT and CDR2 as FQNNGV. For the CDR3, the DNA is TGTGCCAGCAGCTTAGGCGGGGGGCCTGGAGAGACCCAGTACTTC. Protein product: CASSLGGGPGETQYF.

The gene calls are TRBV24-1 and TRBJ2-1, with D tentatively TRBD1 (6 bases). With 0 bases removed from V and 5 bases from J, the gap between germline ends came to 10 bases. This CDR3 region has 15 residues. CDR1 is KGHDR and CDR2 is SFDVKD in the germline V gene. Here the CDR3 reads CATSDLIQGNNEQFF. CDR3 in DNA: TGTGCCACCAGTGATTTGATACAGGGAAACAATGAGCAGTTCTTC.

The chain is built from TRBV19 and TRBJ2-3; a weak D match, TRBD2 (6 bases). Germline V lookup: CDR1 LNHDA, CDR2 SQIVND (reference sequence). The V end was cut by 3 bases, the J end by 2 bases, with 9 bases between. CDR3 length equals 14 residues. The CDR3 bases are TGTGCCAGTAGTATTGGCGGGACCACAGATACGCAGTATTTT. Encoded protein: CASSIGGTTDTQYF. The whole variable domain, remainder taken from reference TRBV19 and TRBJ2-3, is DGGITQSPKYLFRKEGQNVTLSCEQNLNHDAMYWYRQDPGQGLRLIYYSQIVNDFQKGDIAEGYSVSREKKESFPLTVTSAQKNPTAFYLCASSIGGTTDTQYFGPGTRLTVL.

The chain couples TRBV5-1 to TRBJ2-1; 9 positions match TRBD2. The CDR3 runs to 15 residues. With 4 bases clipped from V and 3 bases from J, the junction kept 5 bases outside the gene matches. Germline values: CDR1 SGHRS, CDR2 YFSETQ. CDR3 loop: CASSRREGNYNEQFF. For the CDR3, the DNA is TGCGCCAGCAGCAGGCGGGAGGGTAACTACAATGAGCAGTTCTTC.

V usage is TRBV24-1 and J usage is TRBJ2-5; D might be TRBD2 (6 bases). The V gene lost 3 bases and the J gene lost 0 bases, with 13 bases spanning the gap. The length of the CDR3 is 16 residues. The V gene's germline CDR1 is KGHDR and CDR2 SFDVKD. This CDR3 reads CATSDQLAENQETQYF. The CDR3 DNA follows: TGTGCCACCAGTGATCAATTAGCGGAGAACCAAGAGACCCAGTACTTC.

The J gene is TRBJ2-1, the V gene TRBV27, with D perhaps matching TRBD2 (6 bases). The CDR3 is 16 amino acids. Trimming pared 5 bases from V and 3 bases from J, leaving 17 bases between. Germline V lookup: CDR1 MNHEY, CDR2 SMNVEV (reference sequence). The CDR3 bases are TGTGCCAGCAGTGCAAGTCTAGCGCGTCTCTACAATGAGCAGTTCTTC. Translated, it gives CASSASLARLYNEQFF.

The J gene is TRBJ2-1, the V gene TRBV7-9; D is possibly TRBD2 (6 bases). CDR1 SEHNR and CDR2 FQNEAQ come from the germline V gene (reference sequence). Trimming stripped 4 bases from V and 5 bases from J, with 9 bases between. The CDR3 spans 13 residues. CDR3 coding DNA: TGTGCCAGCAGCTCAGGACTAAACAATGAGCAGTTCTTC. This gives the protein CASSSGLNNEQFF.

The chain links TRBV2 to TRBJ1-5; TRBD1 is a possible D gene (5 bases). The germline V gene encodes CDR1 SNHLY and CDR2 FYNNEI. V dropped 4 bases and J dropped 2 bases, with 12 bases sitting between them. The CDR3 is 15 residues long. The CDR3 loop reads CASSVGRVGNQPQHF. In DNA, the CDR3 is TGTGCCAGCAGTGTCGGCAGGGTCGGCAATCAGCCCCAGCATTTT.

The chain joins TRBV14 to TRBJ1-6; maybe TRBD1 (6 bases). The CDR3 loop spans 13 amino acids. The V and J ends lost 2 bases and 13 bases respectively, with 12 bases between them. Germline V CDR1 and CDR2: SGHDN, FVKESK. CDR3 coding DNA: TGTGCCAGCAGCCAAAACTACAGGGACCCCCTCCACTTT. Amino acid sequence: CASSQNYRDPLHF.

The CDR3 loop reads CASSPLGQGSGTQYF. For the CDR3, the DNA is TGTGCCAGCAGTCCCCTGGGACAGGGTTCTGGTACGCAGTATTTT. This chain connects TRBV28 to TRBJ2-3; TRBD1 matches 9 bases. This CDR3 is built from 15 residues. Germline V gene sequence: CDR1 MDHEN, CDR2 SYDVKM. The ends lost 5 bases at V and 8 bases at J; junction bases unmatched: 11.

The chain employs TRBV6-5 and TRBJ2-2; a weak D match, TRBD1 (6 bases). Trimming took 5 bases from V and 4 from J, leaving 11 bases between them. This CDR3 region has 14 residues. CDR1 and CDR2 (germline): MNHEY, SVGAGI. CDR3 amino acids: CASSPTGPTGELFF. CDR3 DNA: TGTGCCAGCAGTCCCACAGGGCCCACCGGGGAGCTGTTTTTT.

This clone appeared a single time. The junction does not match germline at one end; this may be a read error. The rearrangement links TRBV7-7 to TRBJ2-1, with D uncertain. From germline, CDR1 is SSHAT and CDR2 FNYEAQ (reference sequence). The CDR3 spans 13 residues. The CDR3: CASSLVAENEQFF. CDR3 nucleotide sequence: TGTGCTAGCAGCTTAGTGGCGGAGAATGAGCAGTTCTTC.

The chain has TRBV5-5 and TRBJ1-5; D is undetermined. Per germline, CDR1 SGHKS and CDR2 YYEKEE (reference sequence). The CDR3 is 14 amino acids. V gave up 0 bases and J gave up 6 bases, with 10 bases separating them. This CDR3 is CASSLEVSGQPQHF. Here the CDR3 DNA reads TGTGCCAGCAGCTTGGAAGTTAGCGGTCAGCCCCAGCATTTT.

The rearrangement joins TRBV6-2 or TRBV6-3 to TRBJ1-5, with 7 positions matching TRBD1. V trimming: 6 bases; J trimming: 1 base; junction bases outside the gene matches: 15. This CDR3 spans 18 amino acids. Germline V gene sequence: CDR1 MNHEY, CDR2 SVGEGT. The CDR3, as DNA: TGTGCCAGCAGCCTCCATGACAGGGACAGTGGCAGCAATCAGCCCCAGCATTTT. Its translation: CASSLHDRDSGSNQPQHF.

This chain uses TRBV9 with TRBJ2-5, with 9 nucleotides matching TRBD1. There are 14 residues in the CDR3. The germline V gene encodes CDR1 SGDLS and CDR2 YYNGEE. The trim removed 3 bases at V and 7 bases at J, leaving 7 bases unmatched. CDR3 region: CASSALTGQGTQYF. The CDR3, as DNA: TGTGCCAGCAGCGCCCTAACGGGACAGGGGACCCAGTACTTC. Combining the CDR3 with reference TRBV9 and TRBJ2-5 gives the whole variable domain DSGVTQTPKHLITATGQRVTLRCSPRSGDLSVYWYQQSLDQGLQFLIQYYNGEERAKGNILERFSAQQFPDLHSELNLSSLELGDSALYFCASSALTGQGTQYFGPGTRLLVL.

Only one count was recorded for this clone. The chain couples TRBV5-4 to TRBJ1-2; 7 bases fit TRBD1. Trimming cost V 4 bases and J 5 bases; bases outside gene matches: 14. Germline lookup yields CDR1 SGHNT and CDR2 YYREEE (reference sequence). The CDR3 extends over 16 amino acids. The chain's CDR3 is CASSGTGQAYAYGYTF. CDR3 sequence (DNA): TGTGCCAGCAGCGGTACTGGACAGGCTTACGCATATGGCTACACCTTC.

This clone showed up just a few times. This chain joins TRBV10-1 and TRBJ2-2; D unresolved. V gave up 3 bases and J gave up 1 base, with 3 bases separating them. Looked up from germline, CDR1 is WNHNN and CDR2 is SYGVQD (reference sequence). CDR3 length: 13 residues. The CDR3 reads CASSDQNTGELFF. For the CDR3, the DNA is TGCGCCAGCAGTGACCAGAACACCGGGGAGCTGTTTTTT.

As concerns this clone: Its ends do not fully match the called genes, so a read error is possible. CDR3 region: CASSPGGGRVF. CDR3 sequence (DNA): TGTGCCAGCAGCCCCGGCGGGGGTAGGGTCTTC. The chain couples TRBV7-8 to TRBJ2-1; 7 positions agree with TRBD2. Germline V gene sequence: CDR1 SGHVS, CDR2 FQNEAQ. The CDR3 consists of 11 residues.

A single count supports this clone. CDR3 bases: TGTGCCAGCAGTTTAGTTTCCCCCCCGGTGCAGTACTTC. This gives the protein CASSLVSPPVQYF. The chain employs TRBV28 and TRBJ2-7, with D uncertain. Looked up from germline, CDR1 is MDHEN and CDR2 is SYDVKM. CDR3 length: 13 residues. Trimming removed 2 bases at V and 9 bases at J, with 14 bases between. The full variable domain, with the rest looked up from reference TRBV28 and TRBJ2-7, is DVKVTQSSRYLVKRTGEKVFLECVQDMDHENMFWYRQDPGLGLRLIYFSYDVKMKEKGDIPEGYSVSREKKERFSLILESASTNQTSMYLCASSLVSPPVQYFGPGTRLTVT.